The sequence of this T cell receptor (beta chain) was determined in a study of shared clonotypes between healthy human individuals. Deep was the level at which the assay was run. The authors distributed each subset's genomic DNA evenly over several immunoSEQ plates. Method: immunoSEQ multiplex PCR; TCRdb's copy keeps in-frame clones and lacks some. The data show millions of clones, approximately 92% seen once. CDR3 length: 12 residues. The chain combines TRBV1 with TRBJ2-3; the table names TRBD1, a call not compared with the DNA. TRBV1 is tagged as a pseudogene. Sequencing input: naive CD4+ T cells sorted from blood. Subset given: CD45RA+ positively selected. This clonotype originated in a man younger than 30 in good health. The CDR3 here is CTRPGSTDTQYF. CDR3 DNA sequence: TGCACCCGCCCAGGGAGCACAGATACGCAGTATTTT.